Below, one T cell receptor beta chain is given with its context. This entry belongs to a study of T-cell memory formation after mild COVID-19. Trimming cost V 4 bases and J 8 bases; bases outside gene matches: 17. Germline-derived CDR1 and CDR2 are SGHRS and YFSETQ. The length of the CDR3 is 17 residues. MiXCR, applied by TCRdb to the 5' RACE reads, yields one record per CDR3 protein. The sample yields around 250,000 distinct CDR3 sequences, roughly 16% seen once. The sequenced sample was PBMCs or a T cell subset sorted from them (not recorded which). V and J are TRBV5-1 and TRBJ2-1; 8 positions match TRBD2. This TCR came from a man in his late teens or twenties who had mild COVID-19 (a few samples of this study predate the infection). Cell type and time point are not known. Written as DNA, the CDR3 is TGCGCCAGCAGCACACTCCCTGCGGGGGGTCTCAACTATGAGCAGTTCTTC. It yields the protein CASSTLPAGGLNYEQFF.